This section outlines one T cell receptor (beta chain) sequence together with its context. The antigen is not known. V lost 8 bases and J 1 base, leaving 14 bases between the germline ends. In germline, CDR1 is SQVTM, CDR2 ANQGSEA. The CDR3 extends over 13 amino acids. A sample-barcoded 5' primer and a J-beta primer mix were used in a second PCR of about 7 to 12 cycles. Using its own MiXCR run on the 5' RACE reads, TCRdb lists one record per CDR3 protein. The data show about 1.5 million distinct CDR3 sequences, roughly two fifths seen once. The data are from a study of blood T cells in healthy people across ages. Study as a whole: When template switching was applied, about one barcoded beta molecule was captured per two T cells. Whole-study results and caveats: A greater number of naive CD4+ cells and higher diversity distinguished long-lived donors from aged donors.

Sequences were obtained from blood. The clonotype originates from a woman between 18 and 29 years old in good health. The chain uses TRBV29-1 and TRBJ2-5; the D gene is possibly TRBD1 (5 bases). CDR3 residues: CSYTKDSQETQYF. The CDR3 coding sequence is TGCAGCTATACCAAAGACAGCCAAGAGACCCAGTACTTC.